The 25 T cell receptor beta chains reported below all come from one sample, sequenced in a study of blood T cells in healthy people across ages. Through a sample-barcoded 5' primer and a J-beta primer mix, a second PCR was run for roughly 6 to 11 cycles. MiXCR was run by TCRdb on the 5' RACE reads, yielding one entry per CDR3 protein. The data contain roughly 700,000 distinct CDR3 sequences, around 48% of them singletons. The sequenced sample was blood. These receptors were obtained from a woman in her sixties in good health.

This clonotype was counted only a few times. Just one base apart from a much larger clone, this may be a read error. CDR3 sequence reads: CSARDRTGYNEQFF. Written as DNA, the CDR3 is TGCAGTGCTAGAGATAGGACAGGGTACAATGAGCAGTTCTTC. The chain recombines TRBV20-1 with TRBJ2-1, with TRBD1 matching over 8 bases. The CDR3 covers 14 residues. CDR1 and CDR2 (germline): DFQATT, SNEGSKA (reference sequence). The ends lost 0 bases at V and 4 bases at J; junction bases unmatched: 2.

The rearrangement links TRBV5-5 to TRBJ1-1; the D gene is possibly TRBD1 (6 bases). Trimming shortened V by 3 bases and J by 0 bases, and 15 bases separated the two germline ends. The V gene's germline CDR1 is SGHKS and CDR2 YYEKEE (reference sequence). This CDR3 contains 16 residues. The DNA of the CDR3 is TGTGCCAGCAGCTCGGGACAAGGGAGATTGAACACTGAAGCTTTCTTT. Its translation: CASSSGQGRLNTEAFF. The full variable domain, in which reference TRBV5-5 and TRBJ1-1 provide the parts outside the CDR3, is DAGVTQSPTHLIKTRGQQVTLRCSPISGHKSVSWYQQVLGQGPQFIFQYYEKEERGRGNFPDRFSARQFPNYSSELNVNALLLGDSALYLCASSSGQGRLNTEAFFGQGTRLTVV.

In this sample, this clonotype turned up a few times. This rearrangement joins TRBV20-1 to TRBJ2-3; a possible D gene is TRBD1 (6 bases). The CDR3 loop spans 14 amino acids. CDR1 is DFQATT, CDR2 SNEGSKA, per germline (reference sequence). Trimming removed 0 bases at V and 0 bases at J, with 7 bases between. Written as DNA, the CDR3 is TGCAGTGCTAGAGAGGGGGCTAGCACAGATACGCAGTATTTT. This translates into CSAREGASTDTQYF.

This clonotype has only one observation. The V gene is TRBV7-2, the J gene TRBJ2-5; D is tentatively TRBD1 or TRBD2 (5 bases each). Looked up from germline, CDR1 is SGHTA and CDR2 is FQGNSA. The CDR3 covers 14 residues. V lost 1 base and J lost 4, with 10 bases in between. CDR3: CASSLDGTAETQYF. DNA for the CDR3: TGTGCCAGCAGCTTAGACGGGACGGCAGAGACCCAGTACTTC.

This clonotype occurred a few times. The rearrangement joins TRBV21-1 to TRBJ1-2. TRBV21-1 is a recognized pseudogene. The CDR3 totals 13 residues. CDR3 loop: CASRTRLSYGYTF. CDR3 in DNA: TGTGCCAGCAGAACAAGGCTTAGCTATGGCTACACCTTC.

This clonotype was seen more than once but under ten times. The chain is built from TRBV14 and TRBJ1-1; unclear D gene. V gave up 1 base and J gave up 1 base, with 7 bases separating them. CDR1 and CDR2 from the germline V gene are SGHDN and FVKESK. CDR3 length: 14 amino acids. CDR3 DNA: TGTGCCAGCAGCCAAGGTGTTTCGAACACTGAAGCTTTCTTT. It translates to CASSQGVSNTEAFF.

Concerning this clonotype itself: With a much larger clone just one base away, this may be a read error. The gene calls are TRBV29-1 and TRBJ2-5; no definite D call. V lost 7 bases and J lost 5, with 14 bases in between. CDR3 length: 12 residues. Germline V lookup: CDR1 SQVTM, CDR2 ANQGSEA. CDR3 DNA sequence: TGCAGCGCCGGTTACACCGGGGAGACCCAGTACTTC. Its translation: CSAGYTGETQYF.

This clonotype was counted at least ten times. The chain joins TRBV7-2 to TRBJ2-1; 11 nucleotides match TRBD2. Trimming cost V 5 bases and J 6 bases; bases outside gene matches: 12. From germline, CDR1 is SGHTA and CDR2 FQGNSA. This CDR3 is built from 17 residues. In nucleotides, the CDR3 is TGTGCCAGCAGCCTTTTAGTTGCTAGCGGGGGGACCAATGAGCAGTTCTTC. Its protein is CASSLLVASGGTNEQFF.

V and J are TRBV12-3 or TRBV12-4 and TRBJ2-7, with 9 bases aligning to TRBD2. The V and J ends lost 7 bases and 4 bases, in that order; junction bases with no gene match: 8. The CDR3 is made up of 14 amino acids. CDR3 DNA sequence: TGTGCCAGCACCCTTAGTAGCGGGAGTTACGAGCAGTACTTC. It codes for CASTLSSGSYEQYF.

This clonotype was found a few times. The rearrangement links TRBV4-3 to TRBJ2-1, with D uncertain. From germline, CDR1 is LGHNA and CDR2 YSLEER. V gave up 0 bases and J gave up 2 bases, with 5 bases separating them. The CDR3 spans 14 residues. In DNA, the CDR3 is TGCGCCAGCAGCCAAGAGGCTACCTACAATGAGCAGTTCTTC. Its translation: CASSQEATYNEQFF.

J is TRBJ2-5 and V is TRBV28, with TRBD2 matching over 8 bases. The V gene's germline CDR1 is MDHEN and CDR2 SYDVKM. V gave up 6 bases and J gave up 11 bases; unmatched junction bases: 20. The CDR3 spans 16 residues. The CDR3 DNA follows: TGTGCCAGCAGGACCGGGGCAGCGGGAGAGGGGAATGAGCAGTACTTC. Translated, it gives CASRTGAAGEGNEQYF. Filled out from reference TRBV28 and TRBJ2-5, the complete variable domain reads DVKVTQSSRYLVKRTGEKVFLECVQDMDHENMFWYRQDPGLGLRLIYFSYDVKMKEKGDIPEGYSVSREKKERFSLILESASTNQTSMYLCASRTGAAGEGNEQYFGPGTRLLVL.

This chain links TRBV10-3 with TRBJ2-7; 8 bases are a match to TRBD2. The J call may be faulty, since TRBJ2-5 better matches the DNA end. The V gene's germline CDR1 is ENHRY and CDR2 SYGVKD. The CDR3 spans 14 residues. In DNA, the CDR3 is TGTGCCATCAGACCAGCGGGAGCGGCTGAGACCCAGTACTTC. It translates to CAIRPAGAAETQYF.

This chain joins TRBV7-2 and TRBJ2-7; 7 bases map to TRBD1. The DNA matches TRBJ2-4 better at its end, which makes the J call doubtful. The germline gives CDR1 SGHTA, CDR2 FQGNSA. The CDR3 is made up of 14 amino acids. Here the CDR3 reads CASSLGQMGNIQYF. The CDR3 DNA is TGTGCCAGCAGCTTGGGACAGATGGGAAACATTCAGTACTTC.

The table lists this clonotype with a few counts. The genes are TRBV7-8 and TRBJ1-2; TRBD1 aligns across 7 bases. This CDR3 spans 17 amino acids. Germline V gives CDR1 SGHVS, CDR2 FQNEAQ. The V gene end was trimmed by 1 base and the J gene end by 3 bases; junction bases not matched to a gene: 11. In DNA form, the CDR3 reads TGTGCCAGCAGCTTAGGGCGACAGGGTCCAGTGGACTATGGCTACACCTTC. Protein sequence: CASSLGRQGPVDYGYTF. Full variable domain (outside the CDR3, taken from reference TRBV7-8 and TRBJ1-2): GAGVSQSPRYKVAKRGQDVALRCDPISGHVSLFWYQQALGQGPEFLTYFQNEAQLDKSGLPSDRFFAERPEGSVSTLKIQRTQQEDSAVYLCASSLGRQGPVDYGYTFGSGTRLTVV.

The V gene is TRBV5-1, the J gene TRBJ1-1, with D tentatively TRBD1 (6 bases). CDR3 size: 15 residues. Per the germline V gene, CDR1 is SGHRS and CDR2 is YFSETQ. Between the trimmed V and J ends, which lost 5 bases and 3 bases, there was a span of 17 bases. The CDR3 sequence is CASSLGGQGHTEAFF. CDR3 nucleotide sequence: TGCGCCAGCAGTCTAGGGGGTCAGGGGCACACTGAAGCTTTCTTT.

This clonotype appeared once. This chain uses TRBV24-1 with TRBJ1-2, with D possibly TRBD1 on 5 matching bases. The CDR3 is made up of 14 amino acids. Germline CDR1 is KGHDR and CDR2 is SFDVKD. V lost 6 bases to trimming and J lost 7 bases, with 17 bases between them. The CDR3 DNA sequence: TGTGCCACCAGTTCAGGGAGTAGAGGTTCTGGCTACACCTTC. This gives the protein CATSSGSRGSGYTF.

The chain carries TRBV6-5 and TRBJ2-3; 10 bases line up with TRBD2. Germline V lookup: CDR1 MNHEY, CDR2 SVGAGI. The CDR3 is 15 residues long. The junction had 4 bases not matched to a gene; V was cut back by 5 bases and J by 2 bases. This CDR3 is CASSRTSGDTDTQYF. For the CDR3, the DNA is TGTGCCAGCAGTAGGACTAGCGGAGACACAGATACGCAGTATTTT.

This rearrangement joins TRBV7-2 to TRBJ2-5; D not certain. This CDR3 region has 14 residues. The V and J ends lost 1 base and 11 bases respectively, with 17 bases between them. Looked up from germline, CDR1 is SGHTA and CDR2 is FQGNSA. CDR3 nucleotides: TGTGCCAGCAGCTTAGAGAGAACGACCAATGAGCAGTACTTC. This gives the protein CASSLERTTNEQYF.

V is TRBV3-1 and J is TRBJ1-2; D gene uncertain. The CDR3 consists of 13 residues. CDR1 and CDR2 from the germline V gene are LGHDT and YNNKEL (reference sequence). Trimming left V 0 bases short and J 4 bases short, with 6 bases between. This chain's CDR3 is CASSQDGTYGYTF. CDR3 bases: TGTGCCAGCAGCCAAGACGGAACCTATGGCTACACCTTC.

There are a few counts of this clonotype. The chain has TRBV12-3 or TRBV12-4 and TRBJ1-4; 11 nucleotides line up with TRBD1. The CDR3 is made up of 13 amino acids. The V and J ends lost 6 bases and 7 bases, in that order; junction bases with no gene match: 1. The CDR3 loop reads CASSGQGAEKLFF. The CDR3 DNA sequence: TGTGCCAGCAGCGGACAGGGGGCTGAAAAACTGTTTTTT.

The genes are TRBV7-2 and TRBJ2-3; 7 positions agree with TRBD2. The CDR3 has 16 residues. The ends lost 5 bases at V and 0 bases at J; junction bases unmatched: 8. CDR1 is SGHTA and CDR2 is FQGNSA in the germline V gene. The CDR3 region has the DNA TGTGCCAGCAGCCCGCCGGGACTAAGGAGCACAGATACGCAGTATTTT. This codes for CASSPPGLRSTDTQYF. The entire variable domain, with the rest obtained from reference TRBV7-2 and TRBJ2-3, is as follows: GAGVSQSPSNKVTEKGKDVELRCDPISGHTALYWYRQSLGQGLEFLIYFQGNSAPDKSGLPSDRFSAERTGGSVSTLTIQRTQQEDSAVYLCASSPPGLRSTDTQYFGPGTRLTVL.

This chain uses TRBV7-2 with TRBJ2-1; D is ambiguous. The CDR3 runs 13 residues. Trimming cost V 5 bases and J 5 bases, with 10 bases left between them. The germline V gene encodes CDR1 SGHTA and CDR2 FQGNSA. The CDR3 region is CASSPIRDNEQFF. For the CDR3, the DNA is TGTGCCAGCAGCCCAATAAGAGACAATGAGCAGTTCTTC.

The chain recombines TRBV20-1 with TRBJ2-3, with D maybe TRBD1 (5 bases). Between the trimmed V and J ends, which lost 6 bases and 2 bases, there was a span of 18 bases. The CDR3 has 15 amino acids. Germline V gene lookup returns CDR1 DFQATT and CDR2 SNEGSKA (reference sequence). Here the CDR3 reads CSASAGPSSTDTQYF. In DNA, the CDR3 is TGCAGTGCCTCTGCAGGGCCTTCCTCCACAGATACGCAGTATTTT.

This chain links TRBV7-2 with TRBJ1-6, with 11 bases that match TRBD1. With 1 base clipped from V and 13 bases from J, the junction kept 6 bases outside the gene matches. Germline CDR1 is SGHTA and CDR2 is FQGNSA. The CDR3 has 15 residues. The CDR3 is CASSLGGQGVGPLHF. The CDR3 DNA sequence: TGTGCCAGCAGCTTAGGGGGACAGGGGGTCGGGCCCCTCCACTTT. The entire variable domain, with the rest obtained from reference TRBV7-2 and TRBJ1-6, is as follows: GAGVSQSPSNKVTEKGKDVELRCDPISGHTALYWYRQSLGQGLEFLIYFQGNSAPDKSGLPSDRFSAERTGGSVSTLTIQRTQQEDSAVYLCASSLGGQGVGPLHFGNGTRLTVT.

This clonotype showed up just a few times. The V call is TRBV20-1, the J call TRBJ2-1; D gene ambiguous. V shed 4 bases and J shed 8 bases, with 6 bases lying between them. CDR3 length: 10 residues. Germline-derived CDR1 and CDR2 are DFQATT and SNEGSKA (reference sequence). CDR3 loop: CSANGHEQFF. Written as DNA, the CDR3 is TGCAGTGCTAACGGCCATGAGCAGTTCTTC.